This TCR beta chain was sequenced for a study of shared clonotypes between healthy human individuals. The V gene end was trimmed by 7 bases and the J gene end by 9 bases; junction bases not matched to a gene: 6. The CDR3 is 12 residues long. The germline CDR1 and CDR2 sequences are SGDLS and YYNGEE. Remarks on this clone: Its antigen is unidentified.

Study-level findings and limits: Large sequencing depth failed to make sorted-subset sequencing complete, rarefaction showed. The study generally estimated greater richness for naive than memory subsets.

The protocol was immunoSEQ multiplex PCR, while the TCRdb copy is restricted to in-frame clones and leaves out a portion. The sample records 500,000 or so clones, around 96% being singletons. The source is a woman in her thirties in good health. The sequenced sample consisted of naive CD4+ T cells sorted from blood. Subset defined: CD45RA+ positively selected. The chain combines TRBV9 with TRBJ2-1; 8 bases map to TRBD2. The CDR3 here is CASGAGGGEQFF. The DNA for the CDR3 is TGTGCCAGCGGGGCGGGAGGTGGTGAGCAGTTCTTC.